This paragraph reports one T cell receptor beta chain. The antigen it binds to is not known. Per-nucleotide qualities are absent, and no much larger clonotype sits a single base away. This sample is drawn from a study of T cells in lung cancer brain metastases (dated by TCRdb to 2016 to 2019). At the level of the whole study: Of the approximately 20 patients, fewer than 18 had a history of tobacco use, with a median of approximately 40 pack-years. The study compared TCR beta CDR3 repertoires between fully resected primary non-small cell lung cancers and paired brain metastases. The median interval between acquisition of the primary specimen and acquisition of the brain metastasis specimen was about 49 weeks. A cohort of about 20 patients was included, from whom some 40 specimens were contributed, with one primary lung lesion and one brain metastasis obtained from each patient. Of the approximately 21 patients, about 18 received no interval therapy between resection of the primary and resection of the metastasis. Patients had a median age at first diagnosis of 55 to 70 years, with eight or nine males and about a dozen females. Primary and metastatic specimens both had an average DNA integrity number of around 4, with no significant difference between the two sites. General study outcomes and caveats: Effects of preoperative corticosteroids on T cell infiltration in brain metastases could not be controlled. In brain metastases, the ten most abundant clones accounted for a significantly larger fraction of the repertoire than in primaries, a finding that suggests clonal expansion. Most clones were specific to a single lesion, and overlap between paired lesions was limited (mean Morisita index approximately 0.25). Brain metastases had significantly fewer unique productive clones than paired primaries (median approximately 1,500 versus 4,300). DNA fragmentation in the FFPE samples may have kept the complete infiltrating T cell repertoire from being retrieved.

CDR1 and CDR2 are drawn from the germline V gene: SGHTA, FQGTGA. From the cysteine up to the phenylalanine, the CDR3 has a length of 14 residues. The only DNA kept is the CDR3, 42 bases in frame from the first base. Between the V and J ends, shortened by 8 bases and 5 bases respectively, the junction contains 17 bases. Each sample received about 2 to 5 ug of genomic DNA as input, and the DNA input was kept equal within each pair of samples. TCR beta libraries were built with the immunoSEQ hsTCRbeta Kit using multiplexed V and J gene primers in two PCR steps. Pooled libraries, together with positive and negative controls, were sequenced on an Illumina MiSeq with a 100-cycle paired-end protocol. The original methods were these. Raw data were processed by the immunoSEQ vendor into normalized, annotated TCR beta repertoire reports. Richness was defined as unique clones by nucleotide sequence, with iChao1 and Efron-Thisted estimators extrapolating total richness. Paired lesions were characterized and compared using Pielou's evenness, Simpson's index, top-ten clone proportional abundance, and the Morisita overlap index. TCRdb retrieved this table from immuneACCESS and kept in-frame rearrangements only. Not all clones are present; in checked studies, unresolved V genes account for under half, and no reason is known for the remainder. That table supplies the V and J calls and clone size; D and trimming were determined from the DNA. The sample table holds about 4,800 clones, of which nearly 90% were seen once. The ten largest clones represent around 3.5% of the sample.

Patients had resection either for delayed recurrence of a solitary brain metastasis or for synchronous oligometastatic disease. To avoid including cancers other than NSCLC, any patient with a history of multiple malignancies was excluded. Tumor areas were macrodissected from five deparaffinized roughly 10 um unstained sections guided by marked H&E slides. Every specimen was formalin-fixed and paraffin-embedded (FFPE). Genomic DNA was extracted using the AllPrep DNA/RNA FFPE Kit. Sequenced input: tumor tissue from the primary lung tumor. The cell subset or site label of this sample denotes: primary lung cancer lesion. This TCR was sampled from a woman in her 50s with non-small cell lung cancer. The chain is encoded by TRBV7-3 joined to TRBJ2-3, with a weak D call of TRBD2 (7 bases match). The nucleotide sequence reads TGTGCCAGCTCCCCAGGGGTAGCGGGAGATACGCAGTATTTT. Translated, it gives CASSPGVAGDTQYF. Beyond the CDR3, the reference TRBV7-3 and TRBJ2-3 genes provide the residues; the full variable domain reads: GAGVSQTPSNKVTEKGKYVELRCDPISGHTALYWYRQSLGQGPEFLIYFQGTGAADDSGLPNDRFFAVRPEGSVSTLKIQRTERGDSAVYLCASSPGVAGDTQYFGPGTRLTVL.